What follows are 32 T cell receptor beta chains derived from one specimen sequenced in a study of cytomegalovirus exposure and HLA in healthy donors. Vbeta (60) and Jbeta (13) primers were used in the PCR. The method was immunoSEQ multiplex PCR; TCRdb's version includes in-frame clones alone and lacks a portion of them. The sample includes about 140,000 clones, approximately 79% seen only once; the top ten take 6.5%. Sequencing was carried out using PBMCs. These receptors were obtained from a man in his forties or fifties in good health and CMV-seropositive.

This clone came up once. The J gene is TRBJ1-2, the V gene TRBV19; possibly TRBD1 for D (5 bases). Germline CDR1 LNHDA, CDR2 SQIVND (reference sequence). The CDR3 is 13 residues long. The DNA of the CDR3 is TGTGCTCCGGGCCGGGGGGGGACCTCTGGCTACACCTTC. This translates into CAPGRGGTSGYTF.

The chain links TRBV18 to TRBJ2-7; 11 bases match TRBD2. V trimming: 6 bases; J trimming: 3 bases; junction bases outside the gene matches: 4. The germline CDR1 and CDR2 sequences are KGHSH and LQKENI. This CDR3 is 14 amino acids long. CDR3 protein: CASSGGLAGYEQYF. The CDR3 nucleotides read TGTGCCAGCTCGGGCGGACTAGCGGGCTACGAGCAGTACTTC.

This chain joins TRBV19 and TRBJ1-4, with 9 bases fitting TRBD1. The CDR3 is 14 residues long. CDR1 is LNHDA, CDR2 SQIVND, per germline (reference sequence). J lost 9 bases, V lost 5 bases, and 7 bases had no gene match. CDR3 DNA: TGTGCCAGTAGTCCCGGACAGGGGACTAAAAAACTGTTTTTT. Encoded protein: CASSPGQGTKKLFF.

The chain carries TRBV18 and TRBJ1-4; TRBD1 agrees at 8 bases. Germline CDR1 is KGHSH and CDR2 is LQKENI. Trimming cost V 3 bases and J 11 bases; bases outside gene matches: 20. This CDR3 has 18 amino acids. CDR3 loop: CASSPTGTGSVGSGKLFF. In nucleotides, the CDR3 is TGTGCCAGCTCACCCACCGGGACAGGATCGGTGGGTAGCGGGAAACTGTTTTTT. The complete variable domain, with remaining parts taken from reference TRBV18 and TRBJ1-4, reads NAGVMQNPRHLVRRRGQEARLRCSPMKGHSHVYWYRQLPEEGLKFMVYLQKENIIDESGMPKERFSAEFPKEGPSILRIQQVVRGDSAAYFCASSPTGTGSVGSGKLFFGSGTQLSVL.

This clone was seen a single time. The J gene is TRBJ1-2, the V gene TRBV7-2, with 8 bases identical to TRBD1. The CDR3 runs 13 residues. The germline V gene encodes CDR1 SGHTA and CDR2 FQGNSA. V lost 3 bases, J lost 7 bases, and 4 bases stayed unmatched. In DNA, the CDR3 is TGTGCCAGCAGCTTCGGACAGGGCTTTGGCTACACCTTC. Translation: CASSFGQGFGYTF.

The chain has TRBV7-8 and TRBJ2-1, with 7 bases lining up with TRBD1. From germline, CDR1 is SGHVS and CDR2 FQNEAQ. The CDR3 has 15 residues. V lost 4 bases and J lost 7; bases outside the gene matches: 10. The CDR3: CASSYSRTGPNEQFF. As DNA, the CDR3 is TGTGCCAGCAGCTATTCCAGGACAGGACCTAATGAGCAGTTCTTC.

CDR3 sequence reads: CASSLATGPLSGNTIYF. DNA of the CDR3: TGCGCCAGCAGCCTCGCGACAGGACCCCTCTCTGGAAACACCATATATTTT. The chain links TRBV5-1 to TRBJ1-3; possibly TRBD1 for D (6 bases). Germline CDR1 reads SGHRS; CDR2 reads YFSETQ. Trimming removed 4 bases from V and 0 bases from J, with 17 bases in between. This CDR3 region has 17 residues.

This chain uses TRBV27 with TRBJ1-5; TRBD1 is a possible D gene (6 bases). Trimming removed 2 bases at V and 0 bases at J, with 11 bases between. CDR3 size: 16 residues. Germline V gene lookup returns CDR1 MNHEY and CDR2 SMNVEV (reference sequence). CDR3 in amino acids: CASSLQGWYSNQPQHF. CDR3 DNA: TGTGCCAGCAGTTTACAGGGGTGGTATAGCAATCAGCCCCAGCATTTT.

The CDR3 sequence is CASRSTGARYGYTF. Written as DNA, the CDR3 is TGTGCCAGCAGGTCCACAGGGGCCCGCTATGGCTACACCTTC. This chain connects TRBV5-4 to TRBJ1-2, with TRBD1 matching 7 bases. From germline, CDR1 is SGHNT and CDR2 YYREEE (reference sequence). The ends lost 5 bases at V and 4 bases at J; junction bases unmatched: 8. The CDR3 sequence is 14 residues long.

V usage is TRBV5-1 and J usage is TRBJ2-7, with 7 bases aligning to TRBD1. From germline, CDR1 is SGHRS and CDR2 YFSETQ. The CDR3 spans 13 residues. V was pared by 4 bases and J by 3 bases, with 4 bases of the junction left unmatched. CDR3 coding DNA: TGCGCCAGCAGCGGACAGGATAGCTACGAGCAGTACTTC. Its translation: CASSGQDSYEQYF.

The chain recombines TRBV27 with TRBJ2-6; 9 bases are a match to TRBD2. With 3 bases clipped from V and 4 bases from J, the junction kept 10 bases outside the gene matches. Germline loops: CDR1 MNHEY, CDR2 SMNVEV (reference sequence). The CDR3 consists of 18 residues. CDR3: CASSLYPGLASGANVLTF. In DNA, the CDR3 is TGTGCCAGCAGTTTGTACCCGGGACTAGCTTCCGGGGCCAACGTCCTGACTTTC.

This clone was counted between two and nine times. The CDR3 DNA sequence: TGCGCCAGCAGCGGATCCGGGACTAGCGGATACAATGAGCAGTTCTTC. It yields the protein CASSGSGTSGYNEQFF. The chain has TRBV5-1 and TRBJ2-1, with 11 bases aligning to TRBD2. The germline CDR1 and CDR2 sequences are SGHRS and YFSETQ. This CDR3 has 16 amino acids. Unmatched junction bases numbered 7, after V lost 4 bases and J lost 4 bases.

The chain recombines TRBV9 with TRBJ2-1, with TRBD2 matching over 8 bases. V was clipped by 0 bases and J by 2 bases; unmatched bases: 7. Germline V gene lookup returns CDR1 SGDLS and CDR2 YYNGEE. The CDR3 length is 17 residues. CDR3 in amino acids: CASSVGVSGIPYNEQFF. CDR3 in DNA: TGTGCCAGCAGCGTAGGGGTTAGCGGGATCCCCTACAATGAGCAGTTCTTC.

The V gene is TRBV11-3, the J gene TRBJ2-5; possible D gene TRBD1, 6 bases. CDR1 is SGHNT, CDR2 YENEEA, per germline. This CDR3 is 14 amino acids long. V shed 5 bases and J shed 2 bases, with 12 bases lying between them. The CDR3 DNA is TGTGCCAGCAGCGCCCGGACAGATCAAGAGACCCAGTACTTC. This sequence encodes CASSARTDQETQYF.

The chain joins TRBV5-1 to TRBJ1-5; the match to TRBD1 covers 12 bases. V lost 4 bases, J lost 6 bases, and 5 bases stayed unmatched. The CDR3 covers 15 residues. CDR1 SGHRS and CDR2 YFSETQ come from the germline V gene. As DNA, the CDR3 is TGCGCCAGCAGCCAGGGACAGGGGGCGGGTCAGCCCCAGCATTTT. This codes for CASSQGQGAGQPQHF.

This sequence joins TRBV28 and TRBJ1-4, with 7 bases aligning to TRBD1. This CDR3 is built from 14 residues. The trim removed 5 bases at V and 7 bases at J, leaving 7 bases unmatched. The germline V gene has CDR1 MDHEN and CDR2 SYDVKM. DNA for the CDR3: TGTGCCAGCAGTAAGACAGGGTTTCGTGAAAAACTGTTTTTT. Its protein is CASSKTGFREKLFF.

The V gene is TRBV5-4, the J gene TRBJ2-1; weak D call: TRBD2 (7 bases). V was pared by 4 bases and J by 7 bases, with 21 bases between. The CDR3 extends over 16 amino acids. Looked up from germline, CDR1 is SGHNT and CDR2 is YYREEE (reference sequence). This chain's CDR3 is CASSIWGGLRGNEQFF. DNA of the CDR3: TGTGCCAGCAGCATTTGGGGGGGCCTCCGGGGAAATGAGCAGTTCTTC. Full variable domain (missing parts from reference TRBV5-4 and TRBJ2-1): ETGVTQSPTHLIKTRGQQVTLRCSSQSGHNTVSWYQQALGQGPQFIFQYYREEENGRGNFPPRFSGLQFPNYSSELNVNALELDDSALYLCASSIWGGLRGNEQFFGPGTRLTVL.

CDR3 sequence reads: CASTPQGEMGTQHF. The CDR3 coding sequence is TGTGCCAGCACACCACAGGGGGAAATGGGGACCCAGCATTTT. The V and J genes are TRBV28 and TRBJ1-5; TRBD1 agrees at 8 bases. This CDR3 is built from 14 residues. Unmatched junction bases numbered 13, after V lost 7 bases and J lost 11 bases. CDR1 MDHEN and CDR2 SYDVKM come from the germline V gene. The variable domain in full, with the rest retrieved from reference TRBV28 and TRBJ1-5, is DVKVTQSSRYLVKRTGEKVFLECVQDMDHENMFWYRQDPGLGLRLIYFSYDVKMKEKGDIPEGYSVSREKKERFSLILESASTNQTSMYLCASTPQGEMGTQHFGDGTRLSIL.

The gene calls are TRBV10-3 and TRBJ2-7, with 8 nucleotides matching TRBD1. The CDR3 sequence is 15 residues long. V lost 2 bases, J lost 0 bases, and 3 bases stayed unmatched. Germline CDR1 is ENHRY and CDR2 is SYGVKD. The CDR3 region is CAISERDRSSYEQYF. As DNA, the CDR3 is TGTGCCATCAGTGAGAGGGACAGGAGCTCCTACGAGCAGTACTTC.

Here the CDR3 DNA reads TGTGCCACCGGACTAGAAGCAGATACGCAGTATTTT. Its protein is CATGLEADTQYF. This chain links TRBV2 with TRBJ2-3; TRBD2 matches 7 bases. V gave up 10 bases and J gave up 4 bases; unmatched junction bases: 5. The CDR3 is made up of 12 amino acids. The germline V gene has CDR1 SNHLY and CDR2 FYNNEI. The variable domain in full, with the rest retrieved from reference TRBV2 and TRBJ2-3, is EPEVTQTPSHQVTQMGQEVILRCVPISNHLYFYWYRQILGQKVEFLVSFYNNEISEKSEIFDDQFSVERPDGSNFTLKIRSTKLEDSAMYFCATGLEADTQYFGPGTRLTVL.

V and J are TRBV28 and TRBJ1-6; unclear D gene. The CDR3 loop spans 13 amino acids. Trimming pared 8 bases from V and 6 bases from J, leaving 11 bases between. Germline-derived CDR1 and CDR2 are MDHEN and SYDVKM. The CDR3 loop is CASQQLINSPLHF. The CDR3 coding sequence is TGTGCCAGCCAACAGCTAATTAATTCACCCCTCCACTTT.

About this clone: A read error may account for a junction end that differs from germline. Other DNA sequences in the sample encode the same CDR3. The chain employs TRBV6-4 and TRBJ1-1, with 9 bases identical to TRBD1. Germline CDR1 reads MRHNA; CDR2 reads SNTAGT. The CDR3 loop spans 16 amino acids. The CDR3 bases are TGCGCCAGCAGGGACAGGGCGCGGGGTAGAAGGACTGAAGCTTTCTTT. Translating it yields CASRDRARGRRTEAFF.

This chain links TRBV5-1 with TRBJ2-7, with a weak D call TRBD1 (6 bases). Trimming took 2 bases from V and 3 from J, leaving 15 bases between them. The CDR3 length is 15 residues. Germline CDR1 and CDR2: SGHRS and YFSETQ. CDR3 bases: TGCGCCAGCAGCTTCCTTCCGGGACACATCTACGAGCAGTACTTC. As protein: CASSFLPGHIYEQYF.

This chain uses TRBV28 with TRBJ2-7; 9 bases map to TRBD2. The CDR3 runs 14 residues. With V trimmed by 4 bases and J by 5 bases, 6 bases remained unmatched. Germline CDR1 MDHEN, CDR2 SYDVKM. DNA for the CDR3: TGTGCCAGCAGTTGGAGCGGGAGGTCTGACGAGCAGTACTTC. Translated, it gives CASSWSGRSDEQYF.

This clone was observed once. The V gene is TRBV5-1, the J gene TRBJ2-5, with 11 bases aligning to TRBD1. The DNA end is a closer match to TRBJ2-7, so the J assignment may be wrong. The CDR3 runs 17 residues. Germline V gives CDR1 SGHRS, CDR2 YFSETQ. The chain's CDR3 is CASSLRPQGDRGYEQYF. The CDR3 DNA reads as TGCGCCAGCAGCTTGAGGCCCCAAGGGGACAGGGGGTACGAGCAGTACTTC.

The chain employs TRBV25-1 and TRBJ2-7, with 10 positions matching TRBD1. This CDR3 has 15 amino acids. In germline, CDR1 is MGHDK, CDR2 SYGVNS. After removal of 3 bases from V and 3 bases from J, the junction contained 5 bases not matched to a gene. The CDR3 region has the DNA TGTGCCAGCAGTGATGCCGGGACAGGGGACTACGAGCAGTACTTC. Amino acids: CASSDAGTGDYEQYF.

The CDR3 sequence: CASSGSGGAYEQYF. DNA of the CDR3: TGTGCCAGCAGCGGTAGCGGGGGAGCCTACGAGCAGTACTTC. The chain combines TRBV11-3 with TRBJ2-7, with 9 bases lining up with TRBD2. V lost 5 bases and J lost 2; bases outside the gene matches: 4. The CDR3 totals 14 residues. The germline gives CDR1 SGHNT, CDR2 YENEEA. The full variable domain, with the rest looked up from reference TRBV11-3 and TRBJ2-7, is EAGVVQSPRYKIIEKKQPVAFWCNPISGHNTLYWYLQNLGQGPELLIRYENEEAVDDSQLPKDRFSAERLKGVDSTLKIQPAELGDSAVYLCASSGSGGAYEQYFGPGTRLTVT.

The V gene is TRBV19, the J gene TRBJ2-7; D gene ambiguous. V lost 3 bases to trimming and J lost 3 bases, with 15 bases between them. Germline assignment: CDR1 LNHDA and CDR2 SQIVND (reference sequence). This CDR3 is built from 15 residues. CDR3 region: CASSIARRHNYEQYF. CDR3 nucleotides: TGTGCCAGTAGTATCGCCCGTCGACACAACTACGAGCAGTACTTC. The full variable domain, rest sourced from reference TRBV19 and TRBJ2-7, is DGGITQSPKYLFRKEGQNVTLSCEQNLNHDAMYWYRQDPGQGLRLIYYSQIVNDFQKGDIAEGYSVSREKKESFPLTVTSAQKNPTAFYLCASSIARRHNYEQYFGPGTRLTVT.

The V gene is TRBV27, the J gene TRBJ1-5; unclear D gene. CDR1 is MNHEY, CDR2 SMNVEV, per germline (reference sequence). The CDR3 runs to 13 residues. Trimming cost V 2 bases and J 7 bases, with 9 bases left between them. The CDR3 sequence is CASSLNSWQPQHF. Here the CDR3 DNA reads TGTGCCAGCAGTTTAAATAGCTGGCAGCCCCAGCATTTT.

This clone was detected only once. This chain uses TRBV14 with TRBJ1-2; D is perhaps TRBD1 (5 bases). V was pared by 8 bases and J by 5 bases, with 6 bases between. The germline V gene has CDR1 SGHDN and CDR2 FVKESK. CDR3 length: 10 residues. The CDR3 here is CASRGYGYTF. CDR3 DNA sequence: TGTGCCAGCCGGGGGTATGGCTACACCTTC.

The chain carries TRBV6-1 and TRBJ2-1, with 7 bases matching TRBD2. Looked up from germline, CDR1 is MNHNS and CDR2 is SASEGT. V was clipped by 1 base and J by 10 bases; unmatched bases: 7. This CDR3 spans 14 amino acids. Here the CDR3 DNA reads TGTGCCAGCAGTGAAGGGAGTAACGGGAGGGAGCAGTTCTTC. It translates to CASSEGSNGREQFF.

This clone has only one observation. The J gene is TRBJ2-1, the V gene TRBV29-1, with 7 positions matching TRBD1. J gave up 0 bases and V 0 bases, and 2 bases lay outside the gene matches. Germline V gene data show CDR1 as SQVTM and CDR2 as ANQGSEA. This CDR3 has 15 residues. CDR3: CSVEDPGGSYNEQFF. The CDR3 bases are TGCAGCGTTGAAGATCCAGGGGGCTCCTACAATGAGCAGTTCTTC.